These 32 T cell receptor beta chains originate from one sample sequenced in a study of CD8 T cells in ankylosing spondylitis. General observations from the study: About 8 highly homologous variants made up a TCR beta motif, and this motif appeared characteristic of ankylosing spondylitis blood.

Their specific antigens are unknown. Via MiXCR, TCRdb re-called the 5' RACE reads, giving one row per CDR3 protein. The sample includes 500,000 to 650,000 distinct CDR3 sequences, 5.3% seen only once; the top ten take roughly 3.3%. The sequencing sample was made of blood, either unsorted or a sorted T cell fraction (not recorded which). Receptors originate from a male donor with ankylosing spondylitis.

This clonotype was recorded a few times. A junction boundary mismatches the germline segment, possibly from a read error. The chain uses TRBV6-5 and TRBJ2-5, with 8 bases matching TRBD2. Germline V gene sequence: CDR1 MNHEY, CDR2 SVGAGI. The CDR3 sequence is 16 residues long. CDR3 sequence (DNA): TGTGCCAGCAGTTGGGCGGGGGGTTCCTCCCAAGGGACCCAGTACTTC. Amino acid sequence: CASSWAGGSSQGTQYF.

This clonotype showed up many times. The rearrangement uses TRBV6-1 and TRBJ1-2; D is possibly TRBD1 (5 bases). The germline V and J ends were trimmed by 6 bases and 4 bases, with 18 bases remaining between them. Germline assignment: CDR1 MNHNS and CDR2 SASEGT. The CDR3 consists of 15 residues. The CDR3 DNA follows: TGTGCCAGCAGCAGCTATTTGGGGCGGGCCTATGGCTACACCTTC. Amino acid sequence: CASSSYLGRAYGYTF.

This clonotype was observed many times. The rearrangement links TRBV11-1 to TRBJ1-6, with D possibly TRBD1 on 6 matching bases. The CDR3 is 18 amino acids. V was trimmed by 2 bases and J by 13 bases, leaving 27 bases between them. The germline V gene encodes CDR1 SGHAT and CDR2 FQDESV (reference sequence). The CDR3 reads CASSLIEDSVIGGSPLHF. The CDR3 nucleotides read TGTGCCAGCAGCTTAATAGAGGACAGTGTGATCGGGGGGTCGCCCCTCCACTTT.

The chain uses TRBV27 and TRBJ2-3; TRBD1 might be the D (6 bases). CDR3 length: 16 amino acids. V lost 2 bases, J lost 4 bases, and 16 bases lay in between. Germline V gene sequence: CDR1 MNHEY, CDR2 SMNVEV (reference sequence). The CDR3 DNA follows: TGTGCCAGCAGTTTAATCGGCGGAGCAGGGGCAGATACGCAGTATTTT. Its translation is CASSLIGGAGADTQYF.

This clonotype was picked up many times. V is TRBV5-1 and J is TRBJ1-4; 8 bases match TRBD1. CDR1 is SGHRS and CDR2 is YFSETQ in the germline V gene. CDR3 size: 14 residues. V shed 3 bases, J shed 8 bases, and the junction held 6 bases outside the gene matches. CDR3 in amino acids: CASSSQGASEKLFF. The CDR3 DNA reads TGCGCCAGCAGCTCGCAGGGGGCGTCGGAAAAACTGTTTTTT.

This clonotype has a count of ten or more. The gene calls are TRBV20-1 and TRBJ2-4; possibly TRBD1 or TRBD2 for D (5 bases each). With 1 base removed from V and 0 bases from J, the gap between germline ends came to 19 bases. In germline, CDR1 is DFQATT, CDR2 SNEGSKA (reference sequence). The CDR3 consists of 18 residues. The CDR3 nucleotides are TGCAGTGCTAGAGGTACTCCGGGACGGATCCTAGCCAAAAACATTCAGTACTTC. Translated: CSARGTPGRILAKNIQYF.

This clonotype was seen at least ten times. The V and J genes are TRBV9 and TRBJ2-1, with 14 positions matching TRBD2. Losses at the gene ends were 2 bases for V and 1 base for J; bases not matched to a gene: 2. The CDR3 spans 17 residues. CDR1 and CDR2 (germline): SGDLS, YYNGEE. The CDR3 protein is CASSVGTSGSSYNEQFF. CDR3 coding DNA: TGTGCCAGCAGCGTGGGGACTAGCGGGAGTTCCTACAATGAGCAGTTCTTC.

This clonotype occurred many times. The chain carries TRBV3-1 and TRBJ1-1; 8 bases are shared with TRBD1. There are 14 residues in the CDR3. The trim removed 4 bases at V and 5 bases at J, leaving 6 bases unmatched. CDR1 LGHDT and CDR2 YNNKEL come from the germline V gene (reference sequence). CDR3 in DNA: TGTGCCAGCAGCCCGTGGACAGGGCGGACTGAAGCTTTCTTT. Encoded protein: CASSPWTGRTEAFF.

The sample holds many counts of this clonotype. The chain recombines TRBV7-9 with TRBJ2-7, with 9 nucleotides matching TRBD1. V shed 5 bases and J 5 bases; nucleotides not matched to a gene: 10. The CDR3 has 15 amino acids. Germline V CDR1 and CDR2: SEHNR, FQNEAQ (reference sequence). The CDR3 protein is CASSPGGQGRHEQYF. Written as DNA, the CDR3 is TGTGCCAGCAGCCCCGGAGGACAGGGGCGTCACGAGCAGTACTTC.

This clonotype was counted at least ten times. This chain uses TRBV29-1 with TRBJ1-4; D is possibly TRBD1 (6 bases). Germline CDR1 and CDR2: SQVTM and ANQGSEA. The CDR3 loop spans 14 amino acids. V lost 4 bases to trimming and J lost 4 bases, with 13 bases between them. CDR3 amino acids: CSVGIGGGNEKLFF. In nucleotides, the CDR3 is TGCAGCGTTGGCATCGGAGGGGGTAATGAAAAACTGTTTTTT.

This clonotype was observed many times. The chain recombines TRBV5-1 with TRBJ2-5; 11 bases align to TRBD2. The CDR3 covers 16 residues. CDR1 and CDR2 (germline): SGHRS, YFSETQ. V shed 2 bases, J shed 5 bases, and the junction held 8 bases outside the gene matches. CDR3 in amino acids: CASSFALAGGEETQYF. As DNA, the CDR3 is TGCGCCAGCAGCTTTGCGCTAGCGGGAGGAGAGGAGACCCAGTACTTC.

This clonotype was counted ten times or more. This chain joins TRBV12-3 or TRBV12-4 and TRBJ2-1; 10 bases are a match to TRBD1. The CDR3 consists of 16 residues. Trimming removed 5 bases from V and 8 bases from J; junction bases left unmatched: 12. CDR3 protein: CASSPRPGTGADEQFF. The CDR3 DNA sequence: TGTGCCAGCAGTCCGCGCCCCGGGACAGGGGCCGATGAGCAGTTCTTC.

At least ten counts were recorded for this clonotype. This chain uses TRBV7-2 with TRBJ1-1, with D unclear. From germline, CDR1 is SGHTA and CDR2 FQGNSA. V lost 3 bases and J lost 7, with 12 bases in between. The CDR3 sequence is 13 residues long. The DNA for the CDR3 is TGTGCCAGCAGCTTCCGGGCCGACCTTGAAGCTTTCTTT. Translated: CASSFRADLEAFF. The full variable domain, in which reference TRBV7-2 and TRBJ1-1 provide the parts outside the CDR3, is GAGVSQSPSNKVTEKGKDVELRCDPISGHTALYWYRQSLGQGLEFLIYFQGNSAPDKSGLPSDRFSAERTGGSVSTLTIQRTQQEDSAVYLCASSFRADLEAFFGQGTRLTVV.

This clonotype was seen ten or more times. The chain has TRBV10-3 and TRBJ2-7; perhaps TRBD2 as D (6 bases). Germline CDR1 is ENHRY and CDR2 is SYGVKD. CDR3 size: 15 residues. Trimming cost V 4 bases and J 2 bases, with 15 bases left between them. The CDR3 protein is CAISVNPGLPYEQYF. CDR3 nucleotide sequence: TGTGCCATCAGTGTAAATCCTGGACTACCCTACGAGCAGTACTTC.

This clonotype was seen at least ten times. The chain links TRBV4-3 to TRBJ1-3; D might be TRBD1 (6 bases). V was clipped by 0 bases and J by 2 bases, with 11 bases between them. Germline-derived CDR1 and CDR2 are LGHNA and YSLEER. The CDR3 runs 16 residues. CDR3 nucleotides: TGCGCCAGCAGCCAAGATCGAGGACAGCCTGGAAACACCATATATTTT. It translates to CASSQDRGQPGNTIYF.

This clonotype appeared a few times. The chain couples TRBV5-1 to TRBJ2-3; 10 bases fit TRBD1. The CDR3 runs to 16 residues. CDR1 SGHRS and CDR2 YFSETQ come from the germline V gene. The ends lost 3 bases at V and 2 bases at J; junction bases unmatched: 6. CDR3 residues: CASSSGTGAFTDTQYF. The CDR3 coding sequence is TGCGCCAGCAGCTCCGGGACAGGGGCCTTCACAGATACGCAGTATTTT.

This clonotype was observed at least ten times. Germline is not matched at one junction end, which may reflect a read error. This chain joins TRBV6-1 and TRBJ2-5; D might be TRBD2 (5 bases). This CDR3 has 14 residues. Germline-derived CDR1 and CDR2 are MNHNS and SASEGT. CDR3 nucleotide sequence: TGTGCCAGCAGTAAAGCGGCCACGGGCGGGACCCAGTACTTC. Amino acid sequence: CASSKAATGGTQYF.

This clonotype was observed a handful of times. The chain joins TRBV6-1 to TRBJ1-2; perhaps TRBD1 as D (5 bases). Deletions cut 5 bases from V and 7 bases from J, with 17 bases between. CDR3 length: 14 residues. Germline CDR1 MNHNS, CDR2 SASEGT. In nucleotides, the CDR3 is TGTGCCAGCAGTCGGGCCGGGGGAAAGGGTGGCTACACCTTC. It specifies CASSRAGGKGGYTF.

This clonotype was detected ten times or more. The CDR3: CATSDRDSRSYNEQFF. The CDR3 DNA is TGTGCCACCAGTGATCGGGACAGCCGCTCCTACAATGAGCAGTTCTTC. J is TRBJ2-1 and V is TRBV24-1; 7 nucleotides align to TRBD1. The CDR3 runs to 16 residues. V was clipped by 3 bases and J by 0 bases; unmatched bases: 4. Germline V CDR1 and CDR2: KGHDR, SFDVKD.

The table lists this clonotype with many counts. J is TRBJ1-3 and V is TRBV7-2; D ambiguous. CDR1 is SGHTA and CDR2 is FQGNSA in the germline V gene. The CDR3 runs to 14 residues. Trimming left V 1 base short and J 3 bases short, with 7 bases between. CDR3 region: CASSLEGFGNTIYF. CDR3 DNA sequence: TGTGCCAGCAGCTTAGAGGGTTTTGGAAACACCATATATTTT.

This clonotype was counted many times. The chain couples TRBV25-1 to TRBJ2-7; no definite D call. CDR3 length: 12 amino acids. V was trimmed by 3 bases and J by 2 bases, leaving 5 bases between them. CDR1 is MGHDK and CDR2 is SYGVNS in the germline V gene. CDR3 nucleotides: TGTGCCAGCAGTGATTCCCCCTACGAGCAGTACTTC. It encodes CASSDSPYEQYF.

This clonotype was counted ten times or more. This chain uses TRBV5-1 with TRBJ2-5; maybe TRBD1 (5 bases). V was clipped by 5 bases and J by 3 bases, with 20 bases between them. The CDR3 consists of 16 residues. Germline loops: CDR1 SGHRS, CDR2 YFSETQ. CDR3 nucleotides: TGCGCCAGCAGAAAGCTAGACAGAGTGGTAAAAGAGACCCAGTACTTC. Its translation: CASRKLDRVVKETQYF.

The sample holds many counts of this clonotype. V and J are TRBV4-3 and TRBJ2-1; no definite D call. Germline CDR1 LGHNA, CDR2 YSLEER. This CDR3 is built from 17 residues. V was trimmed by 0 bases and J by 2 bases, leaving 14 bases between them. In DNA, the CDR3 is TGCGCCAGCAGCCAAGATGTTTATCGGAGTACCTACAATGAGCAGTTCTTC. It yields the protein CASSQDVYRSTYNEQFF.

The sample holds many counts of this clonotype. CDR3 DNA: TGTGCCAGCAGCTTCTCCGAAAATCAGCCCCAGCATTTT. Its translation: CASSFSENQPQHF. V and J are TRBV7-2 and TRBJ1-5; no firm D call. The CDR3 contains 13 residues. The germline V gene has CDR1 SGHTA and CDR2 FQGNSA. The V gene lost 3 bases and the J gene lost 4 bases, with 7 bases spanning the gap.

The chain employs TRBV29-1 and TRBJ2-5; a weak D match, TRBD1 (5 bases). The V and J ends lost 5 bases and 4 bases respectively, with 11 bases between them. The CDR3 length is 12 residues. Germline CDR1 reads SQVTM; CDR2 reads ANQGSEA. CDR3 DNA: TGCAGCGTTATCTCGCAGGGAGAGACCCAGTACTTC. It specifies CSVISQGETQYF.

In its sample, this clonotype was seen many times. This chain joins TRBV9 and TRBJ2-7, with TRBD1 as a possible D gene (5 bases). Trimming took 0 bases from V and 1 from J, leaving 8 bases between them. The CDR3 runs 14 residues. The V gene's germline CDR1 is SGDLS and CDR2 YYNGEE. CDR3 sequence (DNA): TGTGCCAGCAGCGTAGATACAGGATCCTACGAGCAGTACTTC. This codes for CASSVDTGSYEQYF.

There are many counts of this clonotype. V and J are TRBV28 and TRBJ2-5; 7 nucleotides align to TRBD2. The CDR3 consists of 16 residues. Trimming at V came to 6 bases and at J to 6 bases, leaving 16 bases not matched to a gene. The germline CDR1 and CDR2 sequences are MDHEN and SYDVKM. CDR3 residues: CASSSLGLAESKTQYF. CDR3 sequence (DNA): TGTGCCAGCAGCTCTCTCGGTCTAGCGGAGTCCAAGACCCAGTACTTC.

The chain has TRBV5-1 and TRBJ1-2; D unclear. V was cut by 5 bases and J by 6 bases, with 17 bases left in between. In germline, CDR1 is SGHRS, CDR2 YFSETQ. There are 14 residues in the CDR3. CDR3 nucleotides: TGCGCCAGCAGGTCCCTCGGGGATCGGAATGGCTACACCTTC. It codes for CASRSLGDRNGYTF. Combining the CDR3 with reference TRBV5-1 and TRBJ1-2 gives the whole variable domain KAGVTQTPRYLIKTRGQQVTLSCSPISGHRSVSWYQQTPGQGLQFLFEYFSETQRNKGNFPGRFSGRQFSNSRSEMNVSTLELGDSALYLCASRSLGDRNGYTFGSGTRLTVV.

There are many counts of this clonotype. This chain joins TRBV12-3 or TRBV12-4 and TRBJ1-3; D not resolved. This CDR3 region has 13 residues. Trimming pared 6 bases from V and 0 bases from J, leaving 6 bases between. CDR3 coding DNA: TGTGCCAGCAGCTCCTACTCTGGAAACACCATATATTTT. Translated: CASSSYSGNTIYF.

This clonotype was counted many times. The chain is built from TRBV6-5 and TRBJ1-1; TRBD1 aligns across 9 bases. The CDR3 runs to 17 residues. Unmatched junction bases numbered 11, after V lost 0 bases and J lost 6 bases. Germline V CDR1 and CDR2: MNHEY, SVGAGI. As DNA, the CDR3 is TGTGCCAGCAGTTACTCGACAGTGACAGGGGGGTTTTCTGAAGCTTTCTTT. It specifies CASSYSTVTGGFSEAFF.

This clonotype occurred many times. The chain carries TRBV5-1 and TRBJ2-1, with 11 positions matching TRBD1. There are 16 residues in the CDR3. Germline CDR1 reads SGHRS; CDR2 reads YFSETQ. Unmatched junction bases numbered 5, after V lost 4 bases and J lost 2 bases. The CDR3 protein is CASSPRTGGPYNEQFF. DNA of the CDR3: TGCGCCAGCAGCCCCCGGACAGGGGGCCCCTACAATGAGCAGTTCTTC.

This clonotype was detected ten times or more. The V call is TRBV9, the J call TRBJ2-6, with D unclear. The CDR3 sequence is 15 residues long. The germline gives CDR1 SGDLS, CDR2 YYNGEE. V lost 3 bases to trimming and J lost 4 bases, with 11 bases between them. CDR3 sequence: CASSARRAGANVLTF. In nucleotides, the CDR3 is TGTGCCAGCAGCGCCAGGCGAGCAGGGGCCAACGTCCTGACTTTC.